This entry concerns a single TCR beta chain. This specimen comes from a study of T cell repertoires in cytomegalovirus infection. TCRdb recomputed calls from the reads with MiXCR, one row per CDR3 protein. The data contain a few hundred thousand distinct CDR3 sequences, 8% to 10% of them seen just once; the ten biggest clones take up around 4.1%. The CDR3 runs 14 residues. Germline loops: CDR1 MNHNY, CDR2 SVGAGI (reference sequence). V was shortened by 0 bases and J by 5 bases, with 10 bases between the two germline ends. This TCR came from a human donor in good health (CMV status not recorded). Some clones in this sample may be carry-over from other donors' samples. The chain couples TRBV6-6 to TRBJ1-2, with D unresolved. Sequenced material: PBMCs. In DNA, the CDR3 is TGTGCCAGCAGTTACTCGGAGTTCTTATATGGCTACACCTTC. Translating it yields CASSYSEFLYGYTF.